A selection of T cell receptor beta chains follows, all from one sample in a study of control samples from healthy donors and cancer patients. Sequencing used immunoSEQ multiplex PCR; TCRdb keeps in-frame clones, though not all of them. The sample holds about 100,000 clones, approximately 92% seen once. The sample taken for sequencing was blood. These receptors all come from a human donor in good health. The donor label of this sample is uncertain. Both conserved end residues are part of each CDR3. Each record gives: J gene, V gene, D gene, clone size, CDR3 protein, CDR3 DNA. The D gene is left open where the match is weak. Clone size is given for some rows only: seen once, a few or many times, or a class if the clone is expanded.

>TRBJ2-7|TRBV28|TRBD1|-
CASSFIGTGTYEQYF
TGTGCCAGCAGTTTTATTGGGACAGGGACCTACGAGCAGTACTTC
>TRBJ2-1|TRBV30|-|-
CAWGGPGDHNEQFF
TGTGCCTGGGGAGGTCCGGGGGACCACAATGAGCAGTTCTTC
>TRBJ1-2|TRBV18|TRBD1|-
CASSPDREGGYGYTF
TGTGCCAGCTCACCAGACAGGGAGGGTGGCTATGGCTACACCTTC
>TRBJ1-1|TRBV18|-|-
CASLIRREDTEAFF
TGTGCCAGCCTTATACGCAGGGAGGACACTGAAGCTTTCTTT
>TRBJ2-2|TRBV6-5|TRBD1|few
CATSGQQNTGELFF
TGTGCCACCTCGGGACAGCAAAACACCGGGGAGCTGTTTTTT
>TRBJ1-1|TRBV13|TRBD1|once
CASSDRDRNTEAFF
TGTGCCAGCAGCGACCGGGACAGGAACACTGAAGCTTTCTTT
>TRBJ2-2|TRBV9|TRBD1|-
CASSKQGADGELFF
TGTGCCAGCAGCAAACAGGGGGCTGACGGGGAGCTGTTTTTT
>TRBJ1-2|TRBV7-9|-|-
CASSLNSHYGYTF
TGTGCCAGCAGCTTAAACAGCCACTATGGCTACACCTTC
>TRBJ1-2|TRBV28|-|-
CASSIRQDYGYTF
TGTGCCAGCAGTATCCGACAGGACTATGGCTACACCTTC
>TRBJ1-5|TRBV9|-|-
CASSVGQYSNQPQHF
TGTGCCAGCAGCGTAGGACAGTATAGCAATCAGCCCCAGCATTTT
>TRBJ1-2|TRBV20-1|TRBD1|-
CSAEDREGYTF
TGCAGTGCTGAGGACAGGGAAGGCTACACCTTC
>TRBJ1-6|TRBV2|-|-
CASSDSNSPLHF
TGTGCCAGCAGTGACTCAAATTCACCCCTCCACTTT
>TRBJ2-3|TRBV28|-|-
CASSLPSALTDTQYF
TGTGCCAGCAGTTTGCCTAGCGCCCTCACAGATACGCAGTATTTT
>TRBJ2-1|TRBV6-5|-|-
CASSSRVEGREQFF
TGTGCCAGCAGTAGCAGGGTGGAAGGTCGTGAGCAGTTCTTC
>TRBJ2-2|TRBV30|-|-
CASLDRPNTGELFF
TGTGCCTCTCTAGACAGGCCGAACACCGGGGAGCTGTTTTTT
>TRBJ1-4|TRBV30|-|-
CAWSMNEKLFF
TGTGCCTGGAGTATGAATGAAAAACTGTTTTTT
>TRBJ1-4|TRBV20-1|-|-
CSASGGLAGMGQSRLFF
TGCAGTGCTAGTGGGGGCCTGGCAGGGATGGGTCAAAGTAGACTGTTTTTT
>TRBJ2-1|TRBV4-1|-|-
CASSSVHNEQFF
TGCGCCAGCAGCAGCGTTCATAATGAGCAGTTCTTC
>TRBJ2-3|TRBV7-9|-|-
CASSATRQVTTTDTQYF
TGTGCCAGCAGCGCCACCCGACAGGTGACTACCACAGATACGCAGTATTTT
>TRBJ1-3|TRBV18|TRBD1|-
CASSPTGGAFGNTIYF
TGTGCCAGCTCACCGACAGGGGGCGCTTTTGGAAACACCATATATTTT
>TRBJ1-2|TRBV6-4|-|-
CASSDGGFYTF
TGTGCCAGCAGTGATGGGGGGTTTTACACCTTC
>TRBJ1-6|TRBV19|-|-
CASQEGLYSPLHF
TGTGCCAGCCAGGAGGGACTATACTCACCCCTCCACTTT
>TRBJ2-5|TRBV9|TRBD2|-
CASSVGVSGGQETQYF
TGTGCCAGCAGCGTAGGTGTTAGCGGGGGACAAGAGACCCAGTACTTC
>TRBJ1-4|TRBV15|-|few
CATSLRGGNEKLFF
TGTGCCACCAGCCTGCGGGGCGGCAATGAAAAACTGTTTTTT
>TRBJ2-3|TRBV2|-|-
CASRQSTDTQYF
TGTGCCAGCAGACAGAGCACAGATACGCAGTATTTT
>TRBJ1-4|TRBV10-3|-|-
CAISESGATNEKLFF
TGTGCCATCAGTGAGTCGGGGGCAACTAATGAAAAACTGTTTTTT
>TRBJ1-2|TRBV19|-|few
CASSIDSGGYGYTF
TGTGCCAGTAGTATTGATTCGGGGGGCTATGGCTACACCTTC
>TRBJ2-3|TRBV11-2|-|-
CASSPLGGRTDTQYF
TGTGCCAGCAGCCCCTTAGGGGGGCGCACAGATACGCAGTATTTT
>TRBJ1-2|TRBV18|TRBD1|-
CASSPGQVSDGYTF
TGTGCCAGCTCACCAGGACAGGTTTCAGATGGCTACACCTTC
>TRBJ1-4|TRBV2|-|-
CASMGGVEPPREKLFF
TGTGCCAGCATGGGTGGGGTCGAGCCACCTCGGGAAAAACTGTTTTTT
>TRBJ1-2|TRBV2|-|-
CAGRGNYGYTF
TGTGCCGGCAGGGGAAACTATGGCTACACCTTC
>TRBJ1-4|TRBV5-1|-|-
CASSTPGANEKLFF
TGCGCCAGCAGCACCCCTGGGGCTAATGAAAAACTGTTTTTT
>TRBJ2-1|TRBV4-3|-|-
CASSQDLSSGNNEQFF
TGCGCCAGCAGCCAAGATTTAAGTTCTGGGAACAATGAGCAGTTCTTC
>TRBJ1-3|TRBV6-1|-|-
CASSEWGSGNTIYF
TGTGCCAGCAGTGAATGGGGTTCGGGAAACACCATATATTTT
>TRBJ2-1|TRBV6-5|-|-
CASNRGGDTYNEQFF
TGTGCCAGCAACCGAGGGGGTGACACCTACAATGAGCAGTTCTTC
>TRBJ1-1|TRBV7-3|TRBD1|-
CASRIRTGANTEAFF
TGTGCCAGCAGGATCCGGACAGGGGCGAACACTGAAGCTTTCTTT
>TRBJ1-1|TRBV7-6|-|-
CASSLGGVTEAFF
TGTGCCAGCAGCTTAGGTGGGGTCACTGAAGCTTTCTTT
>TRBJ2-7|TRBV3-1/TRBV3-2|-|-
CASSQGPAPYEQYF
TGTGCCAGCAGCCAAGGGCCGGCCCCCTACGAGCAGTACTTC
>TRBJ1-1|TRBV6-2/TRBV6-3|-|-
CASSGGFDTEAFF
TGTGCCAGCAGCGGAGGGTTCGACACTGAAGCTTTCTTT
>TRBJ2-5|TRBV5-4|-|-
CASSLKDETQYF
TGTGCCAGCAGCTTGAAAGACGAGACCCAGTACTTC
>TRBJ1-4|TRBV18|TRBD1|-
CASSEEGAREKLFF
TGTGCCAGCTCCGAGGAGGGGGCTCGTGAAAAACTGTTTTTT
>TRBJ2-3|TRBV6-5|-|-
CATRDNTDTQYF
TGTGCCACCCGGGACAACACAGATACGCAGTATTTT
>TRBJ1-1|TRBV5-1|-|-
CASSLEAVVRSNTEAFF
TGCGCCAGCAGCTTGGAGGCCGTGGTCAGGTCGAACACTGAAGCTTTCTTT
>TRBJ1-1|TRBV12-3/TRBV12-4|-|once
CASTPRVNTEAFF
TGTGCCAGCACCCCCAGGGTGAACACTGAAGCTTTCTTT
>TRBJ1-6|TRBV28|-|few
CASREASVSSPLHF
TGTGCCAGCAGAGAGGCGAGCGTGTCTTCACCCCTCCACTTT
>TRBJ2-3|TRBV7-8|TRBD2|-
CASSLAGGADTQYF
TGTGCCAGCAGCTTAGCGGGGGGGGCAGATACGCAGTATTTT
>TRBJ2-7|TRBV7-9|-|once
CASSPQPKLSSYEQYF
TGTGCCAGCAGCCCACAACCAAAGTTGAGCTCCTACGAGCAGTACTTC
>TRBJ1-6|TRBV19|-|-
CASSFAEFSYNSPLHF
TGTGCCAGTAGTTTCGCGGAGTTTTCCTATAATTCACCCCTCCACTTT